What follows are 22 T cell receptor beta chains derived from one specimen sequenced in a study of identical twins. TCRdb reanalysed the 5' RACE reads using MiXCR and keeps one entry per CDR3 protein. The table has more than 1.5 million distinct CDR3 sequences, about 32% seen once. The sample consisted of cord blood. The receptor set was obtained from a newborn girl in good health.

This clonotype has a handful of counts. The chain employs TRBV29-1 and TRBJ2-5; 9 bases map to TRBD1. Germline V CDR1 and CDR2: SQVTM, ANQGSEA. J gave up 2 bases and V 8 bases, and 9 bases lay outside the gene matches. This CDR3 region has 14 residues. This CDR3 is CSSGGTGWQETQYF. For the CDR3, the DNA is TGCAGCTCAGGCGGGACAGGGTGGCAAGAGACCCAGTACTTC.

The chain has TRBV5-5 and TRBJ2-2, with 11 positions matching TRBD2. This CDR3 has 16 residues. The V segment lost 4 bases and the J segment 6 bases; nucleotides outside the gene matches: 8. CDR1 SGHKS and CDR2 YYEKEE come from the germline V gene (reference sequence). CDR3 protein: CASSAMTSGIAGELFF. CDR3 coding DNA: TGTGCCAGCAGCGCAATGACTAGCGGGATTGCCGGGGAGCTGTTTTTT.

This clonotype turned up a few times. The chain is built from TRBV27 and TRBJ1-5; D remains ambiguous. CDR1 MNHEY and CDR2 SMNVEV come from the germline V gene (reference sequence). V lost 6 bases and J lost 1, with 7 bases in between. This CDR3 comprises 13 residues. CDR3 sequence (DNA): TGTGCCAGCAGGAGAACGAGCAATCAGCCCCAGCATTTT. Its translation: CASRRTSNQPQHF.

V usage is TRBV20-1 and J usage is TRBJ2-1, with 10 bases lining up with TRBD2. The CDR3 consists of 13 residues. The germline gives CDR1 DFQATT, CDR2 SNEGSKA (reference sequence). Here the CDR3 reads CSAASGGRNEQFF. CDR3 nucleotide sequence: TGCAGCGCGGCTAGCGGGGGTCGCAATGAGCAGTTCTTC.

V usage is TRBV5-5 and J usage is TRBJ2-7, with 10 bases fitting TRBD2. Unmatched junction bases numbered 4, after V lost 1 base and J lost 6 bases. The CDR3 runs to 14 residues. The V gene's germline CDR1 is SGHKS and CDR2 YYEKEE (reference sequence). CDR3 protein: CASSLTLAGVEQYF. The CDR3 DNA is TGTGCCAGCAGCTTGACGCTAGCGGGAGTCGAGCAGTACTTC. The full variable domain, completed using reference TRBV5-5 and TRBJ2-7, is DAGVTQSPTHLIKTRGQQVTLRCSPISGHKSVSWYQQVLGQGPQFIFQYYEKEERGRGNFPDRFSARQFPNYSSELNVNALLLGDSALYLCASSLTLAGVEQYFGPGTRLTVT.

V usage is TRBV15 and J usage is TRBJ2-7; D not resolved. The CDR3 has 15 amino acids. CDR1 and CDR2 from the germline V gene are LNHNV and YYDKDF (reference sequence). The V gene lost 1 base and the J gene lost 0 bases, with 10 bases spanning the gap. The CDR3 DNA reads as TGTGCCACCAGCAGAGGATCGGCAGGCTCCTACGAGCAGTACTTC. It encodes CATSRGSAGSYEQYF.

The V gene is TRBV29-1, the J gene TRBJ2-7, with D maybe TRBD1 (5 bases). CDR1 and CDR2 (germline): SQVTM, ANQGSEA. The V gene lost 4 bases and the J gene lost 3 bases, with 19 bases spanning the gap. The CDR3 covers 15 residues. The CDR3 is CSVVGFGADDYEQYF. The CDR3 DNA sequence: TGCAGCGTTGTGGGGTTTGGGGCAGACGACTACGAGCAGTACTTC.

This clonotype was picked up many times. The chain combines TRBV24-1 with TRBJ2-1; 8 bases align to TRBD2. CDR1 KGHDR and CDR2 SFDVKD come from the germline V gene. The CDR3 is 14 amino acids. Trimming took 5 bases from V and 5 from J; bases not matched to a gene: 4. In nucleotides, the CDR3 is TGTGCCACCAGTGGTTCTAGCGGGCACAATGAGCAGTTCTTC. Residues: CATSGSSGHNEQFF.

The chain uses TRBV6-2 or TRBV6-3 and TRBJ2-1; 9 nucleotides match TRBD2. Trimming cost V 7 bases and J 2 bases; bases outside gene matches: 12. CDR3 size: 17 residues. CDR1 and CDR2 from the germline V gene are MNHEY and SVGEGT. This CDR3 is CASTRTSAILTYNEQFF. The CDR3 bases are TGTGCCAGCACTAGGACTAGCGCTATACTTACCTACAATGAGCAGTTCTTC.

This clonotype was seen many times. This rearrangement joins TRBV6-1 to TRBJ2-5; D is uncertain. This CDR3 has 13 residues. Deletions cut 0 bases from V and 1 base from J, with 3 bases between. CDR1 MNHNS and CDR2 SASEGT come from the germline V gene. This CDR3 reads CASSEAGQETQYF. DNA for the CDR3: TGTGCCAGCAGTGAAGCGGGCCAAGAGACCCAGTACTTC.

J is TRBJ2-1 and V is TRBV6-2 or TRBV6-3; TRBD2 is a possible D gene (6 bases). Germline values: CDR1 MNHEY, CDR2 SVGEGT. The length of the CDR3 is 13 residues. V was pared by 10 bases and J by 7 bases, with 17 bases between. CDR3 in amino acids: CATKRSGRNEQFF. CDR3 sequence (DNA): TGTGCCACCAAACGTAGCGGTCGAAATGAGCAGTTCTTC.

The DNA for the CDR3 is TGTGCCAGCAGCCTGATGCAGGGGGGCTATGGCTACACCTTC. The encoded protein is CASSLMQGGYGYTF. The chain recombines TRBV14 with TRBJ1-2; 7 bases line up with TRBD1. Trimming took 4 bases from V and 4 from J; bases not matched to a gene: 6. The length of the CDR3 is 14 residues. Germline CDR1 and CDR2: SGHDN and FVKESK.

A few counts support this clonotype. A much larger clonotype is one base distant, so this may be a read error. This chain uses TRBV2 with TRBJ2-3, with TRBD1 matching over 7 bases. The CDR3 is 13 amino acids. In germline, CDR1 is SNHLY, CDR2 FYNNEI. V shed 6 bases and J 1 base; nucleotides not matched to a gene: 1. Here the CDR3 DNA reads TGTGCCAGCAGGGGACAGCGCACAGATACGCAGTATTTT. It is translated as CASRGQRTDTQYF.

The chain links TRBV12-3 or TRBV12-4 to TRBJ2-7; D is perhaps TRBD2 (6 bases). The CDR3 totals 14 residues. The V end lost 6 bases, the J end lost 7 bases, and 19 bases lay between the germline ends. CDR3 sequence (DNA): TGTGCCAGCAGGCGGGACGGGGAACTCCATGAGCAGTACTTC. Translation gives CASRRDGELHEQYF.

The V call is TRBV3-1, the J call TRBJ2-2; D possibly corresponds to TRBD1 (5 bases). The CDR3 is made up of 14 amino acids. Germline assignment: CDR1 LGHDT and CDR2 YNNKEL (reference sequence). V was shortened by 2 bases and J by 7 bases, with 11 bases between the two germline ends. In nucleotides, the CDR3 is TGTGCCAGCAGCCAACGAGCAGGGAACGGGGAGCTGTTTTTT. Protein: CASSQRAGNGELFF. The whole variable domain, filled in from reference TRBV3-1 and TRBJ2-2, reads DTAVSQTPKYLVTQMGNDKSIKCEQNLGHDTMYWYKQDSKKFLKIMFSYNNKELIINETVPNRFSPKSPDKAHLNLHINSLELGDSAVYFCASSQRAGNGELFFGEGSRLTVL.

Points on this clonotype: A junction boundary mismatches the germline segment, possibly from a read error. The chain's CDR3 is CASRPTTAYEQYF. The CDR3 DNA reads as TGTGCCAGCAGACCCACCACGGCCTATGAGCAGTACTTC. V usage is TRBV28 and J usage is TRBJ2-7; D not resolved. The CDR3 covers 13 residues. CDR1 and CDR2 (germline): MDHEN, SYDVKM.

The J gene is TRBJ2-7, the V gene TRBV5-1; TRBD1 matches 9 bases. The J segment lost 3 bases and the V segment lost 4 bases, leaving 11 bases of the junction unmatched. The CDR3 is 16 amino acids. Germline CDR1 is SGHRS and CDR2 is YFSETQ. In DNA form, the CDR3 reads TGCGCCAGCAGCATCAATGGACAGGGGTCGGGCTACGAGCAGTACTTC. Translating gives CASSINGQGSGYEQYF.

This sequence joins TRBV5-1 and TRBJ1-1; D may be TRBD1 (5 bases). Trimming took 3 bases from V and 0 from J, leaving 12 bases between them. CDR3 length: 15 residues. Germline lookup yields CDR1 SGHRS and CDR2 YFSETQ. In DNA form, the CDR3 reads TGCGCCAGCAGCTCGGGGGGAACACTGAACACTGAAGCTTTCTTT. The encoded protein is CASSSGGTLNTEAFF.

This clonotype was detected many times. The chain couples TRBV29-1 to TRBJ1-2; D uncertain. Trimming removed 6 bases at V and 4 bases at J, with 12 bases between. CDR3 length: 12 residues. Germline V lookup: CDR1 SQVTM, CDR2 ANQGSEA. The CDR3 reads CSVLTDAYGYTF. CDR3 nucleotide sequence: TGCAGCGTGCTGACGGATGCCTATGGCTACACCTTC.

V usage is TRBV3-1 and J usage is TRBJ2-1; 10 bases match TRBD1. CDR1 and CDR2 from the germline V gene are LGHDT and YNNKEL (reference sequence). The CDR3 runs 16 residues. The ends lost 3 bases at V and 5 bases at J; junction bases unmatched: 7. The CDR3 region has the DNA TGTGCCAGCAGCCATTACCGGGACAGGGGAAACAATGAGCAGTTCTTC. As protein: CASSHYRDRGNNEQFF.

This clonotype showed up just once. A junction boundary mismatches the germline segment, possibly from a read error. This rearrangement joins TRBV7-2 to TRBJ2-3; 7 bases line up with TRBD2. Looked up from germline, CDR1 is SGHTA and CDR2 is FQGNSA. CDR3 length equals 16 residues. The CDR3 coding sequence is TGTGCCGGCAGCCCGAGACTAGCAATTAGCACAGATACGCAGTATTTT. This translates into CAGSPRLAISTDTQYF.

This clonotype turned up a few times. The V and J genes are TRBV11-2 and TRBJ2-1; TRBD2 agrees at 10 bases. V gave up 1 base and J gave up 9 bases; unmatched junction bases: 12. This CDR3 region has 17 residues. Per germline, CDR1 SGHAT and CDR2 FQNNGV. This CDR3 reads CASSLAASGSPRAEQFF. The CDR3 bases are TGTGCCAGCAGCTTAGCAGCTAGCGGGAGTCCCCGAGCTGAGCAGTTCTTC.